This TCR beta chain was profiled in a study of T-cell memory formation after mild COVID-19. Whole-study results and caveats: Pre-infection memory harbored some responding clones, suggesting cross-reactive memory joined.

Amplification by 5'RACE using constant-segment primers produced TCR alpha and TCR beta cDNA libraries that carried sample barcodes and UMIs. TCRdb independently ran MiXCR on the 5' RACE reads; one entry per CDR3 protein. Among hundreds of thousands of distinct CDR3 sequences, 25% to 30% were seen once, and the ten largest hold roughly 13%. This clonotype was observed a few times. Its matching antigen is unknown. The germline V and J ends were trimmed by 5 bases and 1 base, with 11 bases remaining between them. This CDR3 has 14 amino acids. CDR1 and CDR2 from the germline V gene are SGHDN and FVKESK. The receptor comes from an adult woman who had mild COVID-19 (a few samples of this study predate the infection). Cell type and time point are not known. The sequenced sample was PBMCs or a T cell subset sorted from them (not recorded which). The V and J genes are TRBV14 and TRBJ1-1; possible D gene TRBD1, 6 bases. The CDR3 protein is CASSDQTGNTEAFF. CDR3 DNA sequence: TGTGCCAGCAGCGACCAGACAGGGAACACTGAAGCTTTCTTT.